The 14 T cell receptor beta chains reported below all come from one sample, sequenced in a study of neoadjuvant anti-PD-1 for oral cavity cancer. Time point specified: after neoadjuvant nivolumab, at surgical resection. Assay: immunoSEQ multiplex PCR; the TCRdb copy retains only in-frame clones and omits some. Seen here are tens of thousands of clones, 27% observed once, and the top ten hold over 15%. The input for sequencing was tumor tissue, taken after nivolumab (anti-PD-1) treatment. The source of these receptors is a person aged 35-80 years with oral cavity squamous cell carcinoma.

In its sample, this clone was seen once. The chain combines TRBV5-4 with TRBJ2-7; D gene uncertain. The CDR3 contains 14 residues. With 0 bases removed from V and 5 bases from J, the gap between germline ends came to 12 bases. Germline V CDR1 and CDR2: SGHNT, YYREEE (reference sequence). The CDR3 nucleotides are TGTGCCAGCAGCTTGGGGCAGGTGAAGGACGAGCAGTACTTC. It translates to CASSLGQVKDEQYF.

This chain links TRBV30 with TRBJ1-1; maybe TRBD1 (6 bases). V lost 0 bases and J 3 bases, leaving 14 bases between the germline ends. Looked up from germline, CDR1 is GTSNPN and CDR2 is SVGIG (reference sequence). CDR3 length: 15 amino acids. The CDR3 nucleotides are TGTGCCTGGAGTGTACTTGACAGGAGGGACACTGAAGCTTTCTTT. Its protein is CAWSVLDRRDTEAFF.

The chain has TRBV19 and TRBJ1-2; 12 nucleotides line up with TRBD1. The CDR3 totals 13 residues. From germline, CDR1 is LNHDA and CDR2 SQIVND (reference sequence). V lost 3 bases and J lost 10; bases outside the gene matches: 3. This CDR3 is CASSMRDRGPYTF. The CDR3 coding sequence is TGTGCCAGTAGTATGCGGGACAGGGGGCCCTACACCTTC.

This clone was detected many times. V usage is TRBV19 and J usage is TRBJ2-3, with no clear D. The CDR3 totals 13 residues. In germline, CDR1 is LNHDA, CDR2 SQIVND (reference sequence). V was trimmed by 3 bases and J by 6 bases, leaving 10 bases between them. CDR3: CASSMGLGDTQYF. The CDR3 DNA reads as TGTGCCAGTAGTATGGGCCTGGGGGATACGCAGTATTTT. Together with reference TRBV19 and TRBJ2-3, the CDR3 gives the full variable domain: DGGITQSPKYLFRKEGQNVTLSCEQNLNHDAMYWYRQDPGQGLRLIYYSQIVNDFQKGDIAEGYSVSREKKESFPLTVTSAQKNPTAFYLCASSMGLGDTQYFGPGTRLTVL.

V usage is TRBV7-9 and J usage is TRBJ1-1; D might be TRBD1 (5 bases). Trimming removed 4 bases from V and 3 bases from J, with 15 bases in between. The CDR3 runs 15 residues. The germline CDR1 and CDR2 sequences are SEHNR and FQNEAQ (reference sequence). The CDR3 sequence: CASSSCRGGYTEAFF. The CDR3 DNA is TGTGCCAGCAGCTCGTGTAGGGGTGGTTACACTGAAGCTTTCTTT.

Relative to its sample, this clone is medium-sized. CDR3 in DNA: TGTGCCAGCAGCCTTACCCCAGGGAGTGTCTACGAGCAGTACTTC. It is translated as CASSLTPGSVYEQYF. This chain joins TRBV7-3 and TRBJ2-7; D is tentatively TRBD1 or TRBD2 (5 bases each). V was clipped by 5 bases and J by 3 bases, with 17 bases between them. Per germline, CDR1 SGHTA and CDR2 FQGTGA. This CDR3 region has 15 residues.

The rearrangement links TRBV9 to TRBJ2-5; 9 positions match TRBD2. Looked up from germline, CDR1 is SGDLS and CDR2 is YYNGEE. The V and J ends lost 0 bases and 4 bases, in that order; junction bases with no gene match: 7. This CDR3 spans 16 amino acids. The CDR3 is CASSVVGGGARETQYF. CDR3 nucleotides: TGTGCCAGCAGCGTAGTGGGCGGGGGGGCTCGAGAGACCCAGTACTTC.

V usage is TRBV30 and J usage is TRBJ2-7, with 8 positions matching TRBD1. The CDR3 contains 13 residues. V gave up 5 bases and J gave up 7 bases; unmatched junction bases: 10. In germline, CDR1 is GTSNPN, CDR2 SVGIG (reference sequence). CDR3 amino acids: CAWGLGQGGEQYF. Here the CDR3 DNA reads TGTGCCTGGGGACTTGGACAGGGAGGAGAGCAGTACTTC.

The CDR3 nucleotides read TGCGCCAGCACCGCGTCCACCACCGGGGAGCTGTTTTTT. Residues: CASTASTTGELFF. The rearrangement uses TRBV5-1 and TRBJ2-2, with D unclear. The germline V gene encodes CDR1 SGHRS and CDR2 YFSETQ. The CDR3 loop spans 13 amino acids. Trimming removed 6 bases at V and 4 bases at J, with 10 bases between. The full variable domain, in which reference TRBV5-1 and TRBJ2-2 provide the parts outside the CDR3, is KAGVTQTPRYLIKTRGQQVTLSCSPISGHRSVSWYQQTPGQGLQFLFEYFSETQRNKGNFPGRFSGRQFSNSRSEMNVSTLELGDSALYLCASTASTTGELFFGEGSRLTVL.

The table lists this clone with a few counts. The chain's CDR3 is CATSREPSYEQYF. The DNA for the CDR3 is TGTGCCACCAGCAGAGAACCCTCCTACGAGCAGTACTTC. The V gene is TRBV15, the J gene TRBJ2-7; D is uncertain. V was shortened by 0 bases and J by 0 bases, with 3 bases between the two germline ends. Germline CDR1 reads LNHNV; CDR2 reads YYDKDF (reference sequence). This CDR3 is built from 13 residues.

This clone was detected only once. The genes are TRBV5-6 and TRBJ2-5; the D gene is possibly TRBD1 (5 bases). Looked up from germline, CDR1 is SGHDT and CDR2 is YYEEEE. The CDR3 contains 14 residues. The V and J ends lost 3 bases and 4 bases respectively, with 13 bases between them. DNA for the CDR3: TGTGCCAGCAGCTGGCAGGGTACAGGAGAGACCCAGTACTTC. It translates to CASSWQGTGETQYF.

CDR3 bases: TGTGCTAGTGGTTGGGATCCAGACAGGGTCCAAGAGACCCAGTACTTC. It yields the protein CASGWDPDRVQETQYF. J is TRBJ2-5 and V is TRBV12-5; TRBD1 agrees at 7 bases. Germline CDR1 and CDR2: LGHNT and FRNRAP. The CDR3 is 16 residues long. The J segment lost 1 base and the V segment lost 4 bases, leaving 9 bases of the junction unmatched. The full variable domain, with the rest looked up from reference TRBV12-5 and TRBJ2-5, is DARVTQTPRHKVTEMGQEVTMRCQPILGHNTVFWYRQTMMQGLELLAYFRNRAPLDDSGMPKDRFSAEMPDATLATLKIQPSEPRDSAVYFCASGWDPDRVQETQYFGPGTRLLVL.

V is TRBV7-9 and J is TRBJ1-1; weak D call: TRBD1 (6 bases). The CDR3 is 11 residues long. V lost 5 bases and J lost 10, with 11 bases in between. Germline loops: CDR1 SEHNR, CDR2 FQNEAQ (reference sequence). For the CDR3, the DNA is TGTGCCAGCAGCCCGGACAGTCGAGCTTTCTTT. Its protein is CASSPDSRAFF.

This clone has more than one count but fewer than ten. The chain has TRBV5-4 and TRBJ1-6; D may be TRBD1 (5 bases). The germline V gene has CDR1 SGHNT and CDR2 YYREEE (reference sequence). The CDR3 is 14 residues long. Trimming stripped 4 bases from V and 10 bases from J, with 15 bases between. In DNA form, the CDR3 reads TGTGCCAGCAGCCACGGGGGGGAGAAATCACCCCTCCACTTT. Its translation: CASSHGGEKSPLHF.